Presented here are 18 T cell receptor beta chains from one specimen sequenced in a study of blood T cell repertoires in COVID-19. TCRdb's copy holds only in-frame clones and misses some; the assay was immunoSEQ multiplex PCR. The sample includes around 240,000 clones, roughly 88% of them seen just once. The specimen sequenced was peripheral blood. Source of these receptors: a middle-aged woman who had recovered from COVID-19.

The chain joins TRBV5-1 to TRBJ2-5; maybe TRBD1 (6 bases). The CDR3 has 13 amino acids. V was trimmed by 4 bases and J by 0 bases, leaving 7 bases between them. Per the germline V gene, CDR1 is SGHRS and CDR2 is YFSETQ. DNA of the CDR3: TGCGCCAGCAGCACAGGGAACCAAGAGACCCAGTACTTC. Translation gives CASSTGNQETQYF.

The chain recombines TRBV29-1 with TRBJ2-5; tentatively, D is TRBD2 (6 bases). Deletions cut 7 bases from V and 5 bases from J, with 14 bases between. This CDR3 comprises 12 residues. The germline CDR1 and CDR2 sequences are SQVTM and ANQGSEA. The CDR3 sequence is CSGGTSSETQYF. The CDR3 DNA is TGCAGCGGGGGGACTTCCTCGGAGACCCAGTACTTC. The whole variable domain, remainder taken from reference TRBV29-1 and TRBJ2-5, is SAVISQKPSRDICQRGTSLTIQCQVDSQVTMMFWYRQQPGQSLTLIATANQGSEATYESGFVIDKFPISRPNLTFSTLTVSNMSPEDSSIYLCSGGTSSETQYFGPGTRLLVL.

This chain joins TRBV29-1 and TRBJ1-2; 10 bases align to TRBD1. This CDR3 spans 15 amino acids. Germline lookup yields CDR1 SQVTM and CDR2 ANQGSEA. J was trimmed by 3 bases and V by 3 bases; bases with no gene match: 7. CDR3 protein: CSVDRAGTGDYGYTF. The CDR3 coding sequence is TGCAGCGTTGATCGTGCCGGGACAGGGGACTATGGCTACACCTTC.

This clone has a single count. The rearrangement links TRBV28 to TRBJ1-1; 9 bases are shared with TRBD1. This CDR3 has 15 residues. After removal of 7 bases from V and 1 base from J, the junction contained 7 bases not matched to a gene. Germline CDR1 and CDR2: MDHEN and SYDVKM. The chain's CDR3 is CASTEQGAKNTEAFF. CDR3 bases: TGTGCCAGCACCGAACAGGGGGCCAAGAACACTGAAGCTTTCTTT.

V usage is TRBV18 and J usage is TRBJ2-2; a weak D match, TRBD2 (6 bases). The CDR3 length is 18 residues. Germline CDR1 KGHSH, CDR2 LQKENI. Trimming cost V 3 bases and J 0 bases, with 17 bases left between them. The CDR3 region has the DNA TGTGCCAGCTCACCCCGCTCACTGGGGGGAGCGAACACCGGGGAGCTGTTTTTT. It translates to CASSPRSLGGANTGELFF.

The DNA for the CDR3 is TGTGCCAGTACCATGTGGGCAACCCCCTATGGCTACACCTTC. It encodes CASTMWATPYGYTF. The chain combines TRBV19 with TRBJ1-2; D gene uncertain. Germline CDR1 reads LNHDA; CDR2 reads SQIVND (reference sequence). V lost 7 bases and J 4 bases, leaving 16 bases between the germline ends. The CDR3 loop spans 14 amino acids.

A few counts support this clone. The rearrangement joins TRBV20-1 to TRBJ2-5, with D tentatively TRBD2 (5 bases). The CDR3 has 14 amino acids. CDR1 is DFQATT and CDR2 is SNEGSKA in the germline V gene (reference sequence). V was clipped by 3 bases and J by 4 bases, with 15 bases between them. The CDR3 coding sequence is TGCAGTGCTAGTGGAGTAAATAGCGTAGAGACCCAGTACTTC. Its protein product is CSASGVNSVETQYF.

The chain couples TRBV7-6 to TRBJ2-5, with TRBD2 identical over 10 bases. CDR3 size: 17 residues. V lost 4 bases to trimming and J lost 4 bases; unmatched junction nucleotides: 12. Germline CDR1 SGHVS, CDR2 FNYEAQ. CDR3 nucleotide sequence: TGTGCCAGCAGCTCAGCTAGCGGGGGCTGGGGGGGAGAGACCCAGTACTTC. It codes for CASSSASGGWGGETQYF.

This clone was detected only a few times. V is TRBV9 and J is TRBJ2-1; perhaps TRBD1 as D (7 bases). Germline values: CDR1 SGDLS, CDR2 YYNGEE. CDR3 size: 15 residues. Trimming stripped 6 bases from V and 3 bases from J, with 16 bases between. CDR3 DNA sequence: TGTGCCAGCACCCTGGAGGGGACAGACTACAATGAGCAGTTCTTC. Translating gives CASTLEGTDYNEQFF.

This sequence joins TRBV5-4 and TRBJ2-1; 8 positions match TRBD1. V dropped 4 bases and J dropped 3; count of bases not matched to a gene: 9. There are 16 residues in the CDR3. Germline assignment: CDR1 SGHNT and CDR2 YYREEE (reference sequence). This CDR3 is CASSRLGQVNYNEQFF. The CDR3 DNA reads as TGTGCCAGCAGCCGCCTGGGACAGGTCAACTACAATGAGCAGTTCTTC.

The CDR3: CASSLVPGPDEKLFF. CDR3 coding DNA: TGCGCCAGCAGCTTGGTCCCGGGTCCGGATGAAAAACTGTTTTTT. This chain links TRBV5-1 with TRBJ1-4; unclear D gene. Germline V gives CDR1 SGHRS, CDR2 YFSETQ. The CDR3 is 15 residues long. With 0 bases removed from V and 6 bases from J, the gap between germline ends came to 12 bases. Combining the CDR3 with reference TRBV5-1 and TRBJ1-4 gives the whole variable domain KAGVTQTPRYLIKTRGQQVTLSCSPISGHRSVSWYQQTPGQGLQFLFEYFSETQRNKGNFPGRFSGRQFSNSRSEMNVSTLELGDSALYLCASSLVPGPDEKLFFGSGTQLSVL.

The chain combines TRBV6-5 with TRBJ2-2; D uncertain. Germline CDR1 reads MNHEY; CDR2 reads SVGAGI. The CDR3 length is 13 residues. V was pared by 4 bases and J by 6 bases, with 9 bases between. CDR3 sequence (DNA): TGTGCCAGCAGTTCCCACAACGCCGGGGAGCTGTTTTTT. Translation: CASSSHNAGELFF.

The chain has TRBV15 and TRBJ1-1, with a weak D call TRBD1 (5 bases). Trimming removed 8 bases at V and 1 base at J, with 17 bases between. This CDR3 has 15 amino acids. Germline assignment: CDR1 LNHNV and CDR2 YYDKDF (reference sequence). CDR3 nucleotides: TGTGCCACCGGCCAGGGTTTAGGACAGAACACTGAAGCTTTCTTT. Translated: CATGQGLGQNTEAFF.

The chain has TRBV7-2 and TRBJ1-6, with TRBD1 identical over 9 bases. Losses at the gene ends were 5 bases for V and 9 bases for J; bases not matched to a gene: 5. CDR1 is SGHTA, CDR2 FQGNSA, per germline. CDR3 length: 14 residues. CDR3 sequence: CASSVGTGLSPLHF. The CDR3 DNA reads TGTGCCAGCAGCGTCGGGACAGGGCTTTCACCCCTCCACTTT.

The genes are TRBV28 and TRBJ1-4, with 8 bases lining up with TRBD1. After removal of 2 bases from V and 8 bases from J, the junction contained 10 bases not matched to a gene. The germline CDR1 and CDR2 sequences are MDHEN and SYDVKM. This CDR3 region has 16 residues. In DNA, the CDR3 is TGTGCCAGCAGTTTAAGTAAGACAGGGGTTGCGGAAAAACTGTTTTTT. Amino acid sequence: CASSLSKTGVAEKLFF.

This chain links TRBV11-3 with TRBJ2-7; TRBD1 agrees at 9 bases. Germline CDR1 and CDR2: SGHNT and YENEEA. This CDR3 spans 13 amino acids. V lost 0 bases and J lost 6; bases outside the gene matches: 0. Here the CDR3 DNA reads TGTGCCAGCAGCTTAGAGACAGGGGGCGAGCAGTACTTC. Translation: CASSLETGGEQYF.

The rearrangement links TRBV7-9 to TRBJ2-1, with D possibly being TRBD1 (5 bases). Germline V lookup: CDR1 SEHNR, CDR2 FQNEAQ (reference sequence). V lost 6 bases to trimming and J lost 1 base, with 13 bases between them. This CDR3 has 15 residues. The CDR3 loop reads CASRRQGKSYNEQFF. Written as DNA, the CDR3 is TGTGCCAGCAGACGTCAGGGCAAGTCCTACAATGAGCAGTTCTTC.

The chain employs TRBV2 and TRBJ2-1; 9 positions agree with TRBD2. Germline V lookup: CDR1 SNHLY, CDR2 FYNNEI. The CDR3 totals 15 residues. The ends lost 4 bases at V and 6 bases at J; junction bases unmatched: 7. In DNA form, the CDR3 reads TGTGCCAGCAGTGCCATAGCGGGGGTAAGCAATGAGCAGTTCTTC. It yields the protein CASSAIAGVSNEQFF.